A selection of T cell receptor beta chains follows, all from one sample in a study of blood T cell repertoires in COVID-19. TCRdb's table, derived via immunoSEQ multiplex PCR, lists solely in-frame clones and lacks some. The data show more than 70,000 clones, 75% to 90% seen once. The sequenced material came from peripheral blood. These receptors all stem from a man at least 80 years old with active or convalescent COVID-19. CDR3s include the opening cysteine and the closing phenylalanine or tryptophan. The D gene is left open where the match is weak. Clone size is not always given. Where it is, it says once, few, many or a class for expanded clones.

TRBD1 TRBJ2-2 TRBV9 few TGTGCCAGCAGCGTAGGCGTCGCGCAGGGGGCAACAGGGGAGCTGTTTTTT CASSVGVAQGATGELFF
- TRBJ1-2 TRBV2 - TGTGCCAGCAGAGCGGACCGTTCGAGCACCTATGGCTACACCTTC CASRADRSSTYGYTF
- TRBJ2-2 TRBV18 - TGTGCCAGCTCACCAGGGTGGATCCTGGACATCACCGGGGAGCTGTTTTTT CASSPGWILDITGELFF
- TRBJ1-6 TRBV3-1/TRBV3-2 - TGTGCCAGCAGCCAAGGTGGGGGGAGAAATTCACCCCTCCACTTT CASSQGGGRNSPLHF
- TRBJ2-1 TRBV29-1 once TGCAGCGTTCTACGCGGCACCGACGGGAATGAGCAGTTCTTC CSVLRGTDGNEQFF
- TRBJ2-2 TRBV9 once TGTGCCAGCGGGAGGACAGGCGGGAACACCGGGGAGCTGTTTTTT CASGRTGGNTGELFF
- TRBJ1-4 TRBV14 - TGTGCCAAGGAGGCCCCCAAGGATGAAAAACTGTTTTTT CAKEAPKDEKLFF
- TRBJ1-5 TRBV1 once TGCACCAGCAGCCAAGATGGGTTCATATGCAGGAACAATCAGCCCCAGCATTTT CTSSQDGFICRNNQPQHF
- TRBJ1-5 TRBV30 few TGTGCCTGGGCGGGTCAGGATCAGCCCCAGCATTTT CAWAGQDQPQHF
- TRBJ1-4 TRBV19 - TGTGCCAGTAGGGGGGCTGTTGCAACTAATGAAAAACTGTTTTTT CASRGAVATNEKLFF
TRBD1 TRBJ1-5 TRBV28 - TGTGCCAGCACTGGGACAGGGGTTTTTCAGCCCCAGCATTTT CASTGTGVFQPQHF
- TRBJ1-1 TRBV10-1 many TGCGCCTCCCCACCGGACACTGAAGCTTTCTTT CASPPDTEAFF
TRBD1 TRBJ1-6 TRBV4-1 - TGCGCCAGCAGCCTCGACAGGGGGACAGGCCCCTATAATTCACCCCTCCACTTT CASSLDRGTGPYNSPLHF
- TRBJ1-1 TRBV29-1 - TGCAGCGTCGGACTATCTACAGGGAACACTGAAGCTTTCTTT CSVGLSTGNTEAFF
TRBD2 TRBJ2-7 TRBV27 - TGTGCCAGCAGCTGGACTAGCGGGAGGGTTGAGCAGTACTTC CASSWTSGRVEQYF
- TRBJ1-5 TRBV19 - TGTGCCAGTAGCTACCGCGCTTTTTATAGCAATCAGCCCCAGCATTTT CASSYRAFYSNQPQHF
TRBD2 TRBJ2-1 TRBV10-3 - TGTGCCATCAGTGGGACTAGCGACCAAAATGAGCAGTTCTTC CAISGTSDQNEQFF
- TRBJ1-1 TRBV6-2/TRBV6-3 - TGTGCCAGCAGTTACGGAGGGAAGACTGAAGCTTTCTTT CASSYGGKTEAFF
- TRBJ2-2 TRBV18 - TGTGCCAGCTCACCACAAACAGGGATCGGGGAGCTGTTTTTT CASSPQTGIGELFF
TRBD2 TRBJ2-7 TRBV4-1 - TGCGCCAGCAGCCAGAGACTAGCGGGCCTCTACGAGCAGTACTTC CASSQRLAGLYEQYF
- TRBJ1-3 TRBV6-1 - TGTGCCAGCAGTGAAATCTCCTCTGGAAACACCATATATTTT CASSEISSGNTIYF
- TRBJ2-2 TRBV25-1 once TGTGCCAGCAGTGAATTAGATAGATCCACCGGGGAGCTGTTTTTT CASSELDRSTGELFF
TRBD2 TRBJ2-7 TRBV7-6 - TGTGCCAGCAGCTTAGTTGCTAGCGGGAGTTCCTACGAGCAGTACTTC CASSLVASGSSYEQYF
TRBD2 TRBJ2-3 TRBV4-3 - TGCGCCAGCAGCCAAGATGGACCGAGCGGGAGGCGCGGGACGCAGTATTTT CASSQDGPSGRRGTQYF
TRBD1 TRBJ1-1 TRBV7-2 - TGTGCCAGCAGCTTGACAGGGGGGAACACTGAAGCTTTCTTT CASSLTGGNTEAFF
TRBD2 TRBJ2-1 TRBV18 - TGTGCCAGCTCACCAATCCATTTCTTAAAGGGACTAGCGGGAGACGAACCGCCGGGGGGGCAGTTCTTC CASSPIHFLKGLAGDEPPGGQFF
TRBD1 TRBJ2-5 TRBV5-1 - TGCGCCAGCAGCCCCCGGGACAGCCAAGAGACCCAGTACTTC CASSPRDSQETQYF
- TRBJ1-2 TRBV7-2 - TGTGCCAGCAGCCGTTGGGGGCAGGGCGTTATCACCTTC CASSRWGQGVITF
TRBD1 TRBJ2-7 TRBV18 - TGTGCCAGTCGACAGGGGCTCCACGAGCAGTACTTC CASRQGLHEQYF
TRBD1 TRBJ2-3 TRBV5-6 few TGTGCCAGCAGCTATGGACAGGGTTTCACAGATACGCAGTATTTT CASSYGQGFTDTQYF
- TRBJ2-1 TRBV11-2 - TGTGCCAGCAGCTTATGGGGCTCTTACTTATCGGATGAGCAGTTCTTC CASSLWGSYLSDEQFF
- TRBJ2-7 TRBV5-1 once TGCGCCAGCAGCTTGGCCCCAGGGGTGATCTCCTACGAGCAGTACTTC CASSLAPGVISYEQYF
TRBD1 TRBJ1-4 TRBV3-1/TRBV3-2 - TGTGCCAGCAGCCAATCTGGGACAGGGGTTAATGAAAAACTGTTTTTT CASSQSGTGVNEKLFF
TRBD1 TRBJ1-2 TRBV7-8 - TGTGCCAGCAGCTTCGACAGGGCAGGGTATGGCTACACCTTC CASSFDRAGYGYTF
- TRBJ2-7 TRBV5-5 few TGTGCCAGCAGCACCACAGGGTTTGGTTACGAGCAGTACTTC CASSTTGFGYEQYF
- TRBJ1-1 TRBV10-3 - TGTGCCAGCGAGATGGGGGGTGGGAACACTGAAGCTTTCTTT CASEMGGGNTEAFF
- TRBJ2-1 TRBV7-3 - TGTGCCAGCAGCTTAAGCTCTCAGGGGGGCGATGAGCAGTTCTTC CASSLSSQGGDEQFF
- TRBJ2-5 TRBV15 - TGTGCCACCACCCTAATGGGAGAAGAGACCCAGTACTTC CATTLMGEETQYF
TRBD1 TRBJ2-7 TRBV11-1 once TGTGCCAGCAGCTTAGTGGACAGGGGCCACGAGCAGTACTTC CASSLVDRGHEQYF
TRBD1 TRBJ1-1 TRBV6-4 - TGTGCCAGCAGGGCGGGGACAGATATGAACACTGAAGCTTTCTTT CASRAGTDMNTEAFF
TRBD1 TRBJ1-3 TRBV27 - TGTGCCAGCAGACAGACAGGGTCGGGGACTTCTGGAAACACCATATATTTT CASRQTGSGTSGNTIYF
- TRBJ1-6 TRBV5-1 - TGCGCCAGCAGCCAAGAATTCAGGGGCTCAGCCTCACCCCTCCACTTT CASSQEFRGSASPLHF
- TRBJ2-2 TRBV5-4 - TGTGCCAGCAGCTTGGGAGGGTTGGTCACCGGGGAGCTGTTTTTT CASSLGGLVTGELFF
- TRBJ2-1 TRBV11-2 - TGTGCCAGCAGCTTTTCGAGGTACAATGAGCAGTTCTTC CASSFSRYNEQFF
TRBD2 TRBJ2-2 TRBV4-2 - TGTGCCAGCAGCCAAGTTCCTAGCGGGGGATCGAACACCGGGGAGCTGTTTTTT CASSQVPSGGSNTGELFF
- TRBJ1-2 TRBV6-2/TRBV6-3 - TGTGCCAGCAGTTACTCGTGGGGGGGCATCTATGGCTACACCTTC CASSYSWGGIYGYTF
- TRBJ2-3 TRBV24-1 - TGTGCCACCAGTGATAGCCGAGCGGATACGCAGTATTTT CATSDSRADTQYF
TRBD1 TRBJ1-2 TRBV30 - TGTGCCTGGAGGGGACAGGGCAACTATGGCTACACCTTC CAWRGQGNYGYTF
TRBD1 TRBJ2-3 TRBV3-1/TRBV3-2 once TGTGCCAGCAGCCAGTGGGACAGGGTGGCAGATACGCAGTATTTT CASSQWDRVADTQYF
TRBD1 TRBJ1-3 TRBV10-3 - TGTGCCATCAGCGGACAGGGGAGTTCTGGAAACACCATATATTTT CAISGQGSSGNTIYF
- TRBJ2-1 TRBV27 - TGTGCCAGCAGTTTAAACCCAGGGCACTCCTACAATGAGCAGTTCTTC CASSLNPGHSYNEQFF
- TRBJ2-3 TRBV18 - TGTGCCAGCTCACCCGCTTTGTTTGGCGGGAACACAGATACGCAGTATTTT CASSPALFGGNTDTQYF
- TRBJ2-2 TRBV9 - TGTGCCAGCAGCGTAGATCTTATCACCGGGGAGCTGTTTTTT CASSVDLITGELFF
- TRBJ1-5 TRBV18 - TGTGCCAGCTCACCACAGGGGGGGGCTAGCAATCAGCCCCAGCATTTT CASSPQGGASNQPQHF
- TRBJ1-6 TRBV6-5 - TGTGCCAGCAGAGAGGAGAATTCACCCCTCCACTTT CASREENSPLHF
- TRBJ1-4 TRBV5-1 - TGCGCCAGCAGCGAGGCGGGAGACCCCAATGAAAAACTGTTTTTT CASSEAGDPNEKLFF
TRBD2 TRBJ2-2 TRBV7-9 - TGTGCCAGCAGCCCTGGACTAGCGGGAGGTACCGGGGAGCTGTTTTTT CASSPGLAGGTGELFF
TRBD1 TRBJ1-1 TRBV5-4 - TGTGCCAGCAGCTCGAGGGACAGACTCTTTAACACTGAAGCTTTCTTT CASSSRDRLFNTEAFF
TRBD1 TRBJ1-5 TRBV5-1 - TGCGCCAGCAGCCCGGCCGCAGGGGGAAGCAATCAGCCCCAGCATTTT CASSPAAGGSNQPQHF
TRBD2 TRBJ2-7 TRBV7-9 - TGTGCCAGCAGCTTCTCACGGGCTAGCGGTTCCTACGAGCAGTACTTC CASSFSRASGSYEQYF